Given below is one T cell receptor (beta chain) in context. What it binds is unknown. This sample is drawn from a study of cytomegalovirus exposure and HLA in healthy donors. Notes on the study in general: Sequencing depth roughly uniform across donors was assumed in presence/absence analyses.

PCR used 60 Vbeta primers and 13 Jbeta primers. The method was immunoSEQ multiplex PCR; TCRdb's version includes in-frame clones alone and lacks a portion of them. There are 85,000 to 90,000 clones in the sample; about 75% occur only once, and around 10% lies in the top ten. Trimming took off 0 bases at V and 5 bases at J, with 3 bases between the two ends. Germline V CDR1 and CDR2: SGHDT, YYEEEE. The CDR3 is 12 residues long. This TCR came from a man younger than 45 in good health and CMV-seropositive. V usage is TRBV5-6 and J usage is TRBJ1-5; D unresolved. Sequencing used PBMCs. The CDR3 nucleotides are TGTGCCAGCAGCTTGGTAGATCAGCCCCAGCATTTT. This codes for CASSLVDQPQHF.